Below, 8 T cell receptor beta chains from the same sample are listed, as sequenced in a study of T cells in tumors after PD-1 blockade. Assay: immunoSEQ multiplex PCR; the TCRdb copy retains only in-frame clones and omits some. The table lists around 60,000 clones, around four fifths of them singletons. Here the sequenced sample was PBMCs, taken before anti-PD-1 treatment. The origin of the receptors is a human donor with basal cell carcinoma.

V and J are TRBV6-5 and TRBJ1-3, with D unclear. CDR3 length: 15 residues. Germline V CDR1 and CDR2: MNHEY, SVGAGI. Between the trimmed V and J ends, which lost 6 bases and 0 bases, there was a span of 12 bases. The CDR3 DNA sequence: TGTGCCAGCAGAGACGGGCAGAACTCTGGAAACACCATATATTTT. Its translation is CASRDGQNSGNTIYF.

The chain combines TRBV10-2 with TRBJ2-7; D is perhaps TRBD2 (5 bases). V dropped 7 bases and J dropped 4 bases, with 8 bases sitting between them. The CDR3 consists of 11 residues. Germline CDR1 is WSHSY and CDR2 is SAAADI. In DNA, the CDR3 is TGCGCCAGCACCCGGGGTTACGAGCAGTACTTC. Amino acids: CASTRGYEQYF.

Written as DNA, the CDR3 is TGTGCCAGCAGCTTTGAGTACGAGCAGTACTTC. Protein product: CASSFEYEQYF. The chain employs TRBV7-8 and TRBJ2-7; no firm D call. Germline V gives CDR1 SGHVS, CDR2 FQNEAQ. V lost 3 bases to trimming and J lost 4 bases, with 4 bases between them. The CDR3 consists of 11 residues.

This clone has more than one count but fewer than ten. The chain joins TRBV15 to TRBJ1-6, with D hard to call. V lost 1 base to trimming and J lost 10 bases, with 14 bases between them. Germline V gene sequence: CDR1 LNHNV, CDR2 YYDKDF (reference sequence). The CDR3 totals 15 residues. The CDR3 nucleotides read TGTGCCACCAGCAGAGTGCCCGAAATTAGGTCACCCCTCCACTTT. Protein: CATSRVPEIRSPLHF.

This chain links TRBV2 with TRBJ2-2; D is undetermined. The V gene lost 6 bases and the J gene lost 6 bases, with 8 bases spanning the gap. The CDR3 contains 12 residues. The germline gives CDR1 SNHLY, CDR2 FYNNEI. The CDR3 DNA sequence: TGTGCCAGCAGAATGGTGTCCGGGGAGCTGTTTTTT. Its protein is CASRMVSGELFF.

V is TRBV5-4 and J is TRBJ2-5; D is ambiguous. The CDR3 loop spans 12 amino acids. Germline CDR1 SGHNT, CDR2 YYREEE (reference sequence). V lost 3 bases and J lost 0, with 3 bases in between. CDR3 region: CASSSYQETQYF. The CDR3 DNA is TGTGCCAGCAGCTCGTACCAAGAGACCCAGTACTTC.

The chain uses TRBV6-4 and TRBJ1-3; no reliable D call. V lost 11 bases and J lost 9, with 5 bases in between. Per germline, CDR1 MRHNA and CDR2 SNTAGT. CDR3 length equals 8 residues. The CDR3 DNA follows: TGTGCCGGACTCACCATATATTTT. Its protein is CAGLTIYF.

The chain uses TRBV12-5 and TRBJ1-4, with no clear D. Trimming stripped 5 bases from V and 0 bases from J, with 22 bases between. This CDR3 comprises 19 residues. The germline V gene encodes CDR1 LGHNT and CDR2 FRNRAP. CDR3 sequence reads: CASGAWAGHNLATNEKLFF. CDR3 sequence (DNA): TGTGCTAGTGGTGCTTGGGCAGGCCATAACCTGGCAACTAATGAAAAACTGTTTTTT. Full variable domain (missing parts from reference TRBV12-5 and TRBJ1-4): DARVTQTPRHKVTEMGQEVTMRCQPILGHNTVFWYRQTMMQGLELLAYFRNRAPLDDSGMPKDRFSAEMPDATLATLKIQPSEPRDSAVYFCASGAWAGHNLATNEKLFFGSGTQLSVL.